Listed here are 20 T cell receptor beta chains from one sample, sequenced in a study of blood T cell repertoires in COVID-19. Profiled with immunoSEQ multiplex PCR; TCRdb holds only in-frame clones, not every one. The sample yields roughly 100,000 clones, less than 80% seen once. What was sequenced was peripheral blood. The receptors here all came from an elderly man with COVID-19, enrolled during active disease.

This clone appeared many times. The CDR3 DNA sequence: TGTGCCAGCAGCAAAATAGTCGGAGACAATCAGCCCCAGCATTTT. The encoded protein is CASSKIVGDNQPQHF. The chain combines TRBV21-1 with TRBJ1-5. TRBV21-1 is reported as a pseudogene. The CDR3 totals 15 residues.

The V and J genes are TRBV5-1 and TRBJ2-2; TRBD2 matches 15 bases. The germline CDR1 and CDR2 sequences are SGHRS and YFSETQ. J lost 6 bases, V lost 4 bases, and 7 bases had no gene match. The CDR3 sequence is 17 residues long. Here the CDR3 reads CASSPGLAGGEPGELFF. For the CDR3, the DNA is TGCGCCAGCAGCCCGGGACTAGCGGGAGGTGAACCCGGGGAGCTGTTTTTT. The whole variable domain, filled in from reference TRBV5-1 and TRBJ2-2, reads KAGVTQTPRYLIKTRGQQVTLSCSPISGHRSVSWYQQTPGQGLQFLFEYFSETQRNKGNFPGRFSGRQFSNSRSEMNVSTLELGDSALYLCASSPGLAGGEPGELFFGEGSRLTVL.

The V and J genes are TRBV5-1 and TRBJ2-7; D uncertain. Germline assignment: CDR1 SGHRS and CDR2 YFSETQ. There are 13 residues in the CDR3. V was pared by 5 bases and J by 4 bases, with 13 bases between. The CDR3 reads CASRPGPSYEQYF. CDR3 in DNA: TGCGCCAGCAGACCAGGTCCCTCTTACGAGCAGTACTTC. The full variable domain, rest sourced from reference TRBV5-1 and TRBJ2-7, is KAGVTQTPRYLIKTRGQQVTLSCSPISGHRSVSWYQQTPGQGLQFLFEYFSETQRNKGNFPGRFSGRQFSNSRSEMNVSTLELGDSALYLCASRPGPSYEQYFGPGTRLTVT.

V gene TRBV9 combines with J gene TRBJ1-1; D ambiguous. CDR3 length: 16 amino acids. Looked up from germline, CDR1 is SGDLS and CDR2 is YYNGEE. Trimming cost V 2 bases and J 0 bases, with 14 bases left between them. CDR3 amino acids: CASSVGPGKMNTEAFF. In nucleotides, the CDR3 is TGTGCCAGCAGCGTTGGCCCAGGCAAGATGAACACTGAAGCTTTCTTT.

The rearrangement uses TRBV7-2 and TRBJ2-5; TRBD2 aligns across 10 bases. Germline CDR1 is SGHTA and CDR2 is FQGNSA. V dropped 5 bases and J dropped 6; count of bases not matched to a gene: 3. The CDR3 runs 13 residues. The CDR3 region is CASSPGLAKTQYF. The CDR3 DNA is TGTGCCAGCAGCCCGGGACTAGCGAAGACCCAGTACTTC.

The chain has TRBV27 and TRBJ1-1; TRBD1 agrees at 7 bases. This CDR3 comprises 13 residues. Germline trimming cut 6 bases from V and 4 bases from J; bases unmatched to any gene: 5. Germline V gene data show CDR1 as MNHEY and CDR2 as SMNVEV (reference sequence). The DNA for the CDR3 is TGTGCCAGCAGGGCGGGACAGAGCACTGAAGCTTTCTTT. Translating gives CASRAGQSTEAFF.

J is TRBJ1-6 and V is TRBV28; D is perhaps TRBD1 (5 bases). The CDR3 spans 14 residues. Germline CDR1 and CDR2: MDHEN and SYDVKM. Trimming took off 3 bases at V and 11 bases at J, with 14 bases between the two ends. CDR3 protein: CASSLGPGQTPLHF. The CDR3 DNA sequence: TGTGCCAGCAGTTTGGGCCCAGGACAAACACCCCTCCACTTT.

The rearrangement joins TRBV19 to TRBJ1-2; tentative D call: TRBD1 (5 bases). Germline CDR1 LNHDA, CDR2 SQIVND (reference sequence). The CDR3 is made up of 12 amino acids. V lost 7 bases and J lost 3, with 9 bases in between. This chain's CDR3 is CASIVGDYGYTF. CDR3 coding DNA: TGTGCCAGTATAGTAGGGGACTATGGCTACACCTTC. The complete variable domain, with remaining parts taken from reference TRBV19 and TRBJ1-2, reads DGGITQSPKYLFRKEGQNVTLSCEQNLNHDAMYWYRQDPGQGLRLIYYSQIVNDFQKGDIAEGYSVSREKKESFPLTVTSAQKNPTAFYLCASIVGDYGYTFGSGTRLTVV.

CDR3: CASSVPPSGILAKNIQYF. DNA for the CDR3: TGTGCCAGCAGCGTACCTCCAAGCGGGATATTAGCCAAAAACATTCAGTACTTC. This chain joins TRBV2 and TRBJ2-4; TRBD2 agrees at 7 bases. The length of the CDR3 is 18 residues. The ends lost 6 bases at V and 0 bases at J; junction bases unmatched: 14. Germline V gene sequence: CDR1 SNHLY, CDR2 FYNNEI. Drawing the rest from reference TRBV2 and TRBJ2-4, the complete variable domain is EPEVTQTPSHQVTQMGQEVILRCVPISNHLYFYWYRQILGQKVEFLVSFYNNEISEKSEIFDDQFSVERPDGSNFTLKIRSTKLEDSAMYFCASSVPPSGILAKNIQYFGAGTRLSVL.

CDR3 amino acids: CTSSQEASGRGGETQYF. Here the CDR3 DNA reads TGCACCAGCAGCCAAGAGGCTAGCGGGAGGGGAGGAGAGACCCAGTACTTC. The chain is built from TRBV1 and TRBJ2-5; the D call in the table, TRBD2, was not verified against the DNA. TRBV1 is a known pseudogene. This CDR3 spans 17 amino acids.

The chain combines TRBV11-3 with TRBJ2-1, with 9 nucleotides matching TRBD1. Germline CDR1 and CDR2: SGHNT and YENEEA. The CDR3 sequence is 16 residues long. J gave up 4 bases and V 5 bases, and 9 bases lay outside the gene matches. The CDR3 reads CASSLGQGYSYNEQFF. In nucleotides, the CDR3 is TGTGCCAGCAGCCTTGGACAGGGGTATTCGTACAATGAGCAGTTCTTC.

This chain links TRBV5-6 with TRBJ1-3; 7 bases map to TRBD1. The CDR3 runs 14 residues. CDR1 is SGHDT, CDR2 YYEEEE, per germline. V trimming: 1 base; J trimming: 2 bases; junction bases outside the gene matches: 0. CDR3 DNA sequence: TGTGCCAGCAGCTTGCAGGGGGCTGGAAACACCATATATTTT. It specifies CASSLQGAGNTIYF.

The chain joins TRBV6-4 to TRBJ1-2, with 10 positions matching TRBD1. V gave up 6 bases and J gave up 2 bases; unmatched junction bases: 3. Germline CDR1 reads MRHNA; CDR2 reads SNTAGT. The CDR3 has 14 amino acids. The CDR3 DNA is TGTGCCAGCAGGCCGGGACAGGGGAACTATGGCTACACCTTC. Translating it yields CASRPGQGNYGYTF.

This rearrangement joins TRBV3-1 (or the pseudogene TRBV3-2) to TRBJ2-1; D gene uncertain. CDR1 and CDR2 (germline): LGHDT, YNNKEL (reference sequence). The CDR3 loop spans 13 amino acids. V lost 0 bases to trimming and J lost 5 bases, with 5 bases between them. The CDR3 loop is CASSQDPNNEQFF. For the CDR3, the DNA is TGTGCCAGCAGCCAAGATCCCAACAATGAGCAGTTCTTC.

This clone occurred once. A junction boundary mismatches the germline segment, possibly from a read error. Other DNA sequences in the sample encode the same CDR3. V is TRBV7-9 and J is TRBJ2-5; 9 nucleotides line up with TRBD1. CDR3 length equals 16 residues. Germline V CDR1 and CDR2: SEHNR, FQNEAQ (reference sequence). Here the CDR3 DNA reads TGTGCCAGCAGCCCTATGTCGGGACAGGGAGAAGAAACCCAGTACTTC. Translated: CASSPMSGQGEETQYF.

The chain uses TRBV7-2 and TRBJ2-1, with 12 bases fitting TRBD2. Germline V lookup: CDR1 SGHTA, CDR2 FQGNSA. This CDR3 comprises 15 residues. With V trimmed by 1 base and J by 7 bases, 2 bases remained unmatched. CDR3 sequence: CASSLELAGGNEQFF. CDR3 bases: TGTGCCAGCAGCTTAGAACTAGCGGGAGGTAATGAGCAGTTCTTC.

CDR3 region: CASSLDSNYGYTF. CDR3 bases: TGTGCCAGCAGCTTGGACAGCAACTATGGCTACACCTTC. The chain recombines TRBV5-4 with TRBJ1-2; D is unresolved. CDR1 and CDR2 from the germline V gene are SGHNT and YYREEE (reference sequence). Trimming cost V 0 bases and J 2 bases, with 5 bases left between them. This CDR3 has 13 amino acids.

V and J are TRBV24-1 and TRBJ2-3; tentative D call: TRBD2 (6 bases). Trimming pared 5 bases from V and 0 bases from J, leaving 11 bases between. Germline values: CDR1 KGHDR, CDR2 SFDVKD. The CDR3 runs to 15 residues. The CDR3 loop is CATSVPGDSTDTQYF. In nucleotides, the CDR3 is TGTGCCACCAGTGTTCCGGGGGATAGCACAGATACGCAGTATTTT.

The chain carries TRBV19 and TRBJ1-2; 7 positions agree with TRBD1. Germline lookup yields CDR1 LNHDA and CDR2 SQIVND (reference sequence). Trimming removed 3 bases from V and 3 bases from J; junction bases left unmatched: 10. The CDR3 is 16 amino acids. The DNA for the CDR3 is TGTGCCAGTAGTATTGATAACAGGGGACCGGACTATGGCTACACCTTC. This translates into CASSIDNRGPDYGYTF.

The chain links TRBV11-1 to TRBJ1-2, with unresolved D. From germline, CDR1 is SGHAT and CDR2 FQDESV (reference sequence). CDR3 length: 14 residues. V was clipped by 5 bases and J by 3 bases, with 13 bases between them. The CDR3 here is CASSRDSEDYGYTF. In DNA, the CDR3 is TGTGCCAGCAGCCGAGATAGTGAGGACTATGGCTACACCTTC.